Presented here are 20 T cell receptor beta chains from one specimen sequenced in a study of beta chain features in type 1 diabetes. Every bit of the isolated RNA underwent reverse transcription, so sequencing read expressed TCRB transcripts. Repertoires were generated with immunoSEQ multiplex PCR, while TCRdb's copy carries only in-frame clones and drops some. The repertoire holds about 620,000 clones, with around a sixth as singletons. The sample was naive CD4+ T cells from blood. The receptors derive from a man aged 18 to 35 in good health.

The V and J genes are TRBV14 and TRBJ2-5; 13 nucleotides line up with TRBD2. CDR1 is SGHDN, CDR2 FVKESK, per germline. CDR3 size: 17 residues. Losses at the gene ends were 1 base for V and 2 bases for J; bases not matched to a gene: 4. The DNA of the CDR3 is TGTGCCAGCAGCCAAGGGACTAGCGGGAGCCCTCAAGAGACCCAGTACTTC. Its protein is CASSQGTSGSPQETQYF. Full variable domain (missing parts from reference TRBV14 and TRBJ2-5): EAGVTQFPSHSVIEKGQTVTLRCDPISGHDNLYWYRRVMGKEIKFLLHFVKESKQDESGMPNNRFLAERTGGTYSTLKVQPAELEDSGVYFCASSQGTSGSPQETQYFGPGTRLLVL.

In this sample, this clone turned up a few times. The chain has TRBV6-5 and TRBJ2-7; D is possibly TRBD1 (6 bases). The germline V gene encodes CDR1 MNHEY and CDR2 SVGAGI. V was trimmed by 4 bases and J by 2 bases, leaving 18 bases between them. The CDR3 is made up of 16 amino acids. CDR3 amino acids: CASSSALRTETYEQYF. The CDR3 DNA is TGTGCCAGCAGTTCAGCGCTTAGGACAGAAACCTACGAGCAGTACTTC.

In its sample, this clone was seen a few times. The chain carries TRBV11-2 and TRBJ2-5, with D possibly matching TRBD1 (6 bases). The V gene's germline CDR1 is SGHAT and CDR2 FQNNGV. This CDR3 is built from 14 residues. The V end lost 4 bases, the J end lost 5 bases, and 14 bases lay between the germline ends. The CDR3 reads CASSSIQGTETQYF. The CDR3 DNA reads TGTGCCAGCAGCTCGATACAGGGCACGGAGACCCAGTACTTC.

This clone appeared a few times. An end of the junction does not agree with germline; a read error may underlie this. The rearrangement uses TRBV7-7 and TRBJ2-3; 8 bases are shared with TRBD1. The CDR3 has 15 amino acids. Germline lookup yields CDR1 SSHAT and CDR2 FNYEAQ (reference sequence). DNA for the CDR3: TGTGCTAGCAGCCCATGGGGACAGGACACAGATACGCAGTATTTT. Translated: CASSPWGQDTDTQYF.

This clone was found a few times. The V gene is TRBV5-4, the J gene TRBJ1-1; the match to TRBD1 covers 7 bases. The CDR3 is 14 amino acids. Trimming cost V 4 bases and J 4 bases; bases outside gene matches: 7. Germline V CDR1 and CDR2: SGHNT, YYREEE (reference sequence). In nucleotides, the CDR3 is TGTGCCAGCAGCAGACAGGGTAAGGGCACTGAAGCTTTCTTT. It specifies CASSRQGKGTEAFF.

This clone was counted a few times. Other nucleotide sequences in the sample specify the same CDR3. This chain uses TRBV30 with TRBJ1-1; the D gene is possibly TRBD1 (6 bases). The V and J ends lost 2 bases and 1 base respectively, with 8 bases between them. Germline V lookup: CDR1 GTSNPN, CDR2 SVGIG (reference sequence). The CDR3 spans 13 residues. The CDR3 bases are TGTGCCTGGAGTTCACAGGGGAACACTGAAGCTTTCTTT. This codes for CAWSSQGNTEAFF.

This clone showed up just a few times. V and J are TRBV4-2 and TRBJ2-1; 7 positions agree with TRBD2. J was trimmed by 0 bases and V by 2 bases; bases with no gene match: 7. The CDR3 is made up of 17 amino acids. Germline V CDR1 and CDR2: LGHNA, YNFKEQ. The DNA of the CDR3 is TGTGCCAGCAGCCAACCGAGCGGGGCGAGCTCCTACAATGAGCAGTTCTTC. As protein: CASSQPSGASSYNEQFF.

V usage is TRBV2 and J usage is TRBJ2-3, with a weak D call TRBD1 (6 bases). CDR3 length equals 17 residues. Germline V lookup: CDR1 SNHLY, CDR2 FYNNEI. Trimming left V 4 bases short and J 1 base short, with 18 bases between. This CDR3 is CASSVGQPLVGTDTQYF. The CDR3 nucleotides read TGTGCCAGCAGTGTCGGACAGCCACTCGTGGGCACAGATACGCAGTATTTT. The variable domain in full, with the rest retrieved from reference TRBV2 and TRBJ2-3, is EPEVTQTPSHQVTQMGQEVILRCVPISNHLYFYWYRQILGQKVEFLVSFYNNEISEKSEIFDDQFSVERPDGSNFTLKIRSTKLEDSAMYFCASSVGQPLVGTDTQYFGPGTRLTVL.

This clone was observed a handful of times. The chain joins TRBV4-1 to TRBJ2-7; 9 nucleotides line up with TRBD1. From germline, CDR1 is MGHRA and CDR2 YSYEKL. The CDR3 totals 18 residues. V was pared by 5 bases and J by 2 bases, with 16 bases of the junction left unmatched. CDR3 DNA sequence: TGCGCCAGCAGCGGGCCCCCGGGTCGCGGGACAGGGACCTACGAGCAGTACTTC. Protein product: CASSGPPGRGTGTYEQYF.

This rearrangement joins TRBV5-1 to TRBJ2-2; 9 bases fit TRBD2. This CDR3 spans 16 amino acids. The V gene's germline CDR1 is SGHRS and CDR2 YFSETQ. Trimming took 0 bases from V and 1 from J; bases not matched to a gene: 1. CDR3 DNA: TGCGCCAGCAGCTTGGTAGCGGGGGTGAACACCGGGGAGCTGTTTTTT. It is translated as CASSLVAGVNTGELFF.

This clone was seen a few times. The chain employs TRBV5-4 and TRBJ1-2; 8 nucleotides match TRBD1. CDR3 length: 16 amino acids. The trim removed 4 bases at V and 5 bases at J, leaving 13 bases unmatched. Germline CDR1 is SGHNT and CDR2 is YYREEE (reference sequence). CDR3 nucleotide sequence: TGTGCCAGCAGCCCGGATCCCCGGACAGGGCATTATGGCTACACCTTC. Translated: CASSPDPRTGHYGYTF.

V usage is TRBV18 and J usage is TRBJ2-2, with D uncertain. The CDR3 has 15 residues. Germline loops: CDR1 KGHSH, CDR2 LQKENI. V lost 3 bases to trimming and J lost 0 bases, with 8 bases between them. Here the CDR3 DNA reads TGTGCCAGCTCACCTGATCAATCGAACACCGGGGAGCTGTTTTTT. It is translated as CASSPDQSNTGELFF.

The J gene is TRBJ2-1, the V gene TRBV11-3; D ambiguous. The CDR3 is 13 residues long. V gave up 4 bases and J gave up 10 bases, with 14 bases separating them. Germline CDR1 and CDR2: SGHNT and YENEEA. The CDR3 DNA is TGTGCCAGCAGCTCAATTCTCCAGGACGAGCAGTTCTTC. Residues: CASSSILQDEQFF.

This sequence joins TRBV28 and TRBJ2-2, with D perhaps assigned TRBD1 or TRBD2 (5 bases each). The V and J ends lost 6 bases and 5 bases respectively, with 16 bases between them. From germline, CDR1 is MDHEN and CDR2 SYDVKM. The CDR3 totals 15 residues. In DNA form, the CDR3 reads TGTGCCAGCAGATTTTCCGGGGCCGTAACCGGGGAGCTGTTTTTT. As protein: CASRFSGAVTGELFF.

The CDR3 loop is CASGGVSNQPQHF. CDR3 DNA: TGTGCCTCGGGCGGGGTTAGCAATCAGCCCCAGCATTTT. V is TRBV10-3 and J is TRBJ1-5, with D unclear. The CDR3 consists of 13 residues. Germline V gene lookup returns CDR1 ENHRY and CDR2 SYGVKD. Trimming took off 11 bases at V and 0 bases at J, with 11 bases between the two ends.

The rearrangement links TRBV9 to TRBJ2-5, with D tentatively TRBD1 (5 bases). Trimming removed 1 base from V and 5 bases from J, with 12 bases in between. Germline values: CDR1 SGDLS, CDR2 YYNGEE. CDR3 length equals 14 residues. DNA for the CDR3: TGTGCCAGCAGCGTATCAGGGTCGGACGAGACCCAGTACTTC. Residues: CASSVSGSDETQYF.

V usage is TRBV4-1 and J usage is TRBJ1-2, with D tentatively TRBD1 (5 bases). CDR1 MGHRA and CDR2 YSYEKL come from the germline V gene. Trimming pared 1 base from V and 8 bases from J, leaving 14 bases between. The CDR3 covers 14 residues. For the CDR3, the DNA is TGCGCCAGCAGCCAAGTGGGGCTCCCCGGGGGCTACACCTTC. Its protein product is CASSQVGLPGGYTF.

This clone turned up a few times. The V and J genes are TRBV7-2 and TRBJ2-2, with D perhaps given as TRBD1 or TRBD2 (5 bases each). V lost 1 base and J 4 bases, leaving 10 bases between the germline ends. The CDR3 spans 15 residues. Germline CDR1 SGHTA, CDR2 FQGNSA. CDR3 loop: CASSLVGTPTGELFF. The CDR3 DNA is TGTGCCAGCAGCTTAGTGGGGACCCCCACCGGGGAGCTGTTTTTT.

CDR3 DNA: TGCGCCAGCAGCCAACGGGACGGTAGAAATTCACCCCTCCACTTT. Translated: CASSQRDGRNSPLHF. The rearrangement links TRBV5-1 to TRBJ1-6; maybe TRBD1 (5 bases). V lost 4 bases to trimming and J lost 7 bases, with 15 bases between them. The germline CDR1 and CDR2 sequences are SGHRS and YFSETQ. The CDR3 totals 15 residues.

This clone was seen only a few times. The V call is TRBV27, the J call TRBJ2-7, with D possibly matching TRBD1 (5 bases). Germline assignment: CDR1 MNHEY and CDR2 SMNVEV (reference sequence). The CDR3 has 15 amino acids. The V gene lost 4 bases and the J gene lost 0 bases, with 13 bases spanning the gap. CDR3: CASSSRQRSSYEQYF. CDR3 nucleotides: TGTGCCAGCAGTTCCCGACAGAGAAGCTCCTACGAGCAGTACTTC.